The present entry profiles one TCR beta chain with its context. TCRdb's table, derived via immunoSEQ multiplex PCR, lists solely in-frame clones and lacks some. The sample records a few hundred thousand clones, roughly 88% being singletons. Recovery among Cohort 3 donors was established by two negative PCRs, clearance, or symptom resolution. The data were taken from a study of blood T cell repertoires in COVID-19. Study as a whole: From the United States, Italy and Spain came samples of acute and convalescent COVID-19.

Trimming at V came to 10 bases and at J to 11 bases, leaving 9 bases not matched to a gene. This CDR3 has 12 amino acids. Germline lookup yields CDR1 MNHEY and CDR2 SVGAGI. The receptor was derived from a man younger than 45 who had recovered from COVID-19. The chain is built from TRBV6-5 and TRBJ1-4, with TRBD1 matching 8 bases. Sequencing input: PBMCs or T cells enriched from blood (not recorded which). Here the CDR3 reads CATLGQGGKLFF. The CDR3 DNA is TGTGCCACCCTAGGACAGGGCGGGAAACTGTTTTTT.